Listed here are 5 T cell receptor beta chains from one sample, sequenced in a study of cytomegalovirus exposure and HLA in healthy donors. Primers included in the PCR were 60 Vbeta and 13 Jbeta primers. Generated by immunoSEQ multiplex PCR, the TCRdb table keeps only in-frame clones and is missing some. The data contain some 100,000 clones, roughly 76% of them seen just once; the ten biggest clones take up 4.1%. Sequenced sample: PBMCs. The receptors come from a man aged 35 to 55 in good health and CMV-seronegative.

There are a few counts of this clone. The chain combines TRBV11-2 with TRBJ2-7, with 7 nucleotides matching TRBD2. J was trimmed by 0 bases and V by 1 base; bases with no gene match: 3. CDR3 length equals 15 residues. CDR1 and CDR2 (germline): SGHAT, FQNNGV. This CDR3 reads CASSLVGEGSYEQYF. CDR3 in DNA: TGTGCCAGCAGCTTAGTGGGGGAGGGCTCCTACGAGCAGTACTTC.

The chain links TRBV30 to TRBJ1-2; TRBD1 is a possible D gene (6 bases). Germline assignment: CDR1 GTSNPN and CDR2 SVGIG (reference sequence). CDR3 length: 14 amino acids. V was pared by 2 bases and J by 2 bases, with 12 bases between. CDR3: CAWSRQDINYGYTF. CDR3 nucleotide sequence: TGTGCCTGGAGTCGACAGGATATAAACTATGGCTACACCTTC.

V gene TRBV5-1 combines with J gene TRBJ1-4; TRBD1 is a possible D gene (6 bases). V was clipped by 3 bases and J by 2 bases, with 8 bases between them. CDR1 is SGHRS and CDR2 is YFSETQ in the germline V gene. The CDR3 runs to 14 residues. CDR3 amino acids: CASSYRETNEKLFF. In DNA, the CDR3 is TGCGCCAGCAGCTACAGGGAGACTAATGAAAAACTGTTTTTT.

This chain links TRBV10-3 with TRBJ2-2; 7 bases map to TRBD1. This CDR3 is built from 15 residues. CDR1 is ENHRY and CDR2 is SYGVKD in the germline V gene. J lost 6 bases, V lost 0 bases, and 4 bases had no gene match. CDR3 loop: CAISESRGRPGELFF. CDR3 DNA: TGTGCCATCAGTGAGTCAAGGGGGCGGCCCGGGGAGCTGTTTTTT.

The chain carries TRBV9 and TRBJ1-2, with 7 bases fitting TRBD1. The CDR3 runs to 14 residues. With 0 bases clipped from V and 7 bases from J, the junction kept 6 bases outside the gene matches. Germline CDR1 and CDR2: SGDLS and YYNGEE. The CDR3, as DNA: TGTGCCAGCAGCGTAGGGGACAGACCGGGTGGCTACACCTTC. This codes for CASSVGDRPGGYTF.